This TCR beta chain was captured by sequencing in a study of T cell responses to AZD1222 COVID-19 vaccine. Study-level points and caveats: Baseline seropositivity occurred in only a handful of AZD1222 recipients. Rises in breadth and depth of Spike-specific TCRs came after two AZD1222 doses.

Germline V CDR1 and CDR2: SGHDT, YYEEEE. This CDR3 comprises 14 residues. Trimming pared 0 bases from V and 10 bases from J, leaving 16 bases between. Here immunoSEQ multiplex PCR was the method, and the copy in TCRdb shows in-frame clones only, minus some. The sample lists 150,000 to 200,000 clones, roughly nine tenths occurring once. The analysis combined second doses at about 4 or about 12 weeks. Regarding this clone: Its specificity is not known.

This chain connects TRBV5-6 to TRBJ1-2; no firm D call. The specimen was peripheral blood, collected 28 days after the second AZD1222 dose. The sequence derives from an adult who received the AZD1222 COVID-19 vaccine. CDR3 sequence (DNA): TGTGCCAGCAGCTTGGACGTCGAATTGCCTATCTACACCTTC. It specifies CASSLDVELPIYTF.